The clone carrying this T cell receptor beta chain turned up a few times. Primed by a sample-barcoded 5' primer and a J-beta primer mix, a second PCR proceeded for 7 to 11 cycles. TCRdb reprocessed the 5' RACE reads with MiXCR, giving one entry per CDR3 protein. The sample includes more than 700,000 distinct CDR3 sequences, approximately 55% of them seen just once. V gave up 6 bases and J gave up 2 bases, with 14 bases separating them. CDR1 is DFQATT, CDR2 SNEGSKA, per germline (reference sequence). The length of the CDR3 is 14 residues. This sample was taken from a study of blood T cells in healthy people across ages.

This receptor was obtained from an elderly man in good health. Input material: blood. The chain employs TRBV20-1 and TRBJ2-4; tentative D call: TRBD2 (5 bases). The CDR3 DNA reads as TGCAGTGCCTGCCGTTCGACTACCAAAAACATTCAGTACTTC. It translates to CSACRSTTKNIQYF.